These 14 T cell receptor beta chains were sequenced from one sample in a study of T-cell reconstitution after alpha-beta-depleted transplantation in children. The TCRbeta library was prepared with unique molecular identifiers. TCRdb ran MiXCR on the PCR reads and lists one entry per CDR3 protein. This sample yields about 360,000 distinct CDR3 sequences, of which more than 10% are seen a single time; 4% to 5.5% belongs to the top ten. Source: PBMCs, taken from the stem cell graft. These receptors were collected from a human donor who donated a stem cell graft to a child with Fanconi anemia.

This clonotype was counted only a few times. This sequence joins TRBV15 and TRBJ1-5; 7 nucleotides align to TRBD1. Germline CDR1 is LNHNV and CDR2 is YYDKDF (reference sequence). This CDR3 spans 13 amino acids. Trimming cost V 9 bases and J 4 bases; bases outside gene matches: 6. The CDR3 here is CATQGIRNQPQHF. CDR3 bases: TGTGCCACACAGGGGATAAGGAATCAGCCCCAGCATTTT. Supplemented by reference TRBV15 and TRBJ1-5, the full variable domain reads DAMVIQNPRYQVTQFGKPVTLSCSQTLNHNVMYWYQQKSSQAPKLLFHYYDKDFNNEADTPDNFQSRRPNTSFCFLDIRSPGLGDTAMYLCATQGIRNQPQHFGDGTRLSIL.

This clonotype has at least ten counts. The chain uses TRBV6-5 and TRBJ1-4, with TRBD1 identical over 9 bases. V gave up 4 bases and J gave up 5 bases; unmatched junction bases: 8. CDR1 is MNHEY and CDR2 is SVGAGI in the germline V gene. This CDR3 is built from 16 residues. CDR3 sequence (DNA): TGTGCCAGCAGTTCCGCCGGGACAGGGATGAATGAAAAACTGTTTTTT. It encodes CASSSAGTGMNEKLFF.

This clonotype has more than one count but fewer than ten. The CDR3 loop is CASSSGSPGYTQYF. The CDR3 DNA reads as TGTGCCAGCTCCTCGGGGAGTCCGGGTTATACGCAGTATTTT. The chain combines TRBV18 with TRBJ2-3; D may be TRBD2 (5 bases). CDR1 and CDR2 from the germline V gene are KGHSH and LQKENI. Trimming cost V 6 bases and J 7 bases, with 17 bases left between them. The CDR3 length is 14 residues.

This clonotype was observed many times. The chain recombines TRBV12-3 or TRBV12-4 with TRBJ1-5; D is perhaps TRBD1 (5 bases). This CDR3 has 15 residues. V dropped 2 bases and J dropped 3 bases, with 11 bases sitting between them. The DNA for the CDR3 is TGTGCCAGCAGTTTATATAGGGGCGACAATCAGCCCCAGCATTTT. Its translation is CASSLYRGDNQPQHF.

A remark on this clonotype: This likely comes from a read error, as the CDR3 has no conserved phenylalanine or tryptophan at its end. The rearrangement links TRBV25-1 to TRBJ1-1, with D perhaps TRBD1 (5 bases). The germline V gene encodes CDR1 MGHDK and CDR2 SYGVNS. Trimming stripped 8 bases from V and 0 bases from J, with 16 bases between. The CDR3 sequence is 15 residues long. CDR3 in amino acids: CASASGRKVNTEAFC. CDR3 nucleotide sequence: TGTGCCAGCGCTTCGGGGCGGAAGGTGAACACTGAAGCTTTCTGT.

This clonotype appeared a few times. CDR3 in amino acids: CASSTGTGHYEQYF. Written as DNA, the CDR3 is TGTGCCAGCAGCACCGGGACAGGACACTACGAGCAGTACTTC. V is TRBV7-2 and J is TRBJ2-7, with 8 nucleotides matching TRBD1. The CDR3 extends over 14 amino acids. V lost 5 bases and J lost 3; bases outside the gene matches: 6. Germline CDR1 SGHTA, CDR2 FQGNSA.

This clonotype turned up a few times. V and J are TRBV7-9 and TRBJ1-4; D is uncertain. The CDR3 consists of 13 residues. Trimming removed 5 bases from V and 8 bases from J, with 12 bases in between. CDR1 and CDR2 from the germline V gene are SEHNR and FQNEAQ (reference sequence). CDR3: CASSRSTGEKLFF. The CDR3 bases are TGTGCCAGCAGCCGATCAACGGGAGAAAAACTGTTTTTT.

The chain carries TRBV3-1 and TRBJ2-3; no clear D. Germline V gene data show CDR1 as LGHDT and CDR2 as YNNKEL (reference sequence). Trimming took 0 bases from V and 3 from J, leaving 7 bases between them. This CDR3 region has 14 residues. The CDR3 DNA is TGTGCCAGCAGCCAAGATATCGGAACAGATACGCAGTATTTT. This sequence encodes CASSQDIGTDTQYF.

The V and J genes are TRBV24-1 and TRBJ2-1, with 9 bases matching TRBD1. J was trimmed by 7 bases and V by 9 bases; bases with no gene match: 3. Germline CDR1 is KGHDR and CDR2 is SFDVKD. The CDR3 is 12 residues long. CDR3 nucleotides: TGTGCCACCCGGGACAGGGATAATGAGCAGTTCTTC. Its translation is CATRDRDNEQFF.

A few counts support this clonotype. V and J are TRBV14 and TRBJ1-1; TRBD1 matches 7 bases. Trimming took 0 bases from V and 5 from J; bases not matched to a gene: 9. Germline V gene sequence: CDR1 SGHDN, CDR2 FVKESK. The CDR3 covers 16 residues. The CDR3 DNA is TGTGCCAGCAGCCAAGATAAGGGGGCTAGGTTTACTGAAGCTTTCTTT. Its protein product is CASSQDKGARFTEAFF.

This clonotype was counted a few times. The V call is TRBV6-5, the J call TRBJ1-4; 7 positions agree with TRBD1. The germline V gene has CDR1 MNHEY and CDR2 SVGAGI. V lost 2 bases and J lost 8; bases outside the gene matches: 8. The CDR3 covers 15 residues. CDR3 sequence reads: CASSYLDRLREKLFF. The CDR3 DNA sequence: TGTGCCAGCAGTTACCTGGACAGGTTAAGGGAAAAACTGTTTTTT.

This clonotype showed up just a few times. For the CDR3, the DNA is TGTGCCAGCAGTCCGCGACAGCCGGGGGAGACCCAGTACTTC. Translation: CASSPRQPGETQYF. The chain is built from TRBV6-1 and TRBJ2-5; possibly TRBD1 or TRBD2 for D (5 bases each). Looked up from germline, CDR1 is MNHNS and CDR2 is SASEGT. The CDR3 is 14 residues long. V lost 5 bases, J lost 5 bases, and 15 bases lay in between.

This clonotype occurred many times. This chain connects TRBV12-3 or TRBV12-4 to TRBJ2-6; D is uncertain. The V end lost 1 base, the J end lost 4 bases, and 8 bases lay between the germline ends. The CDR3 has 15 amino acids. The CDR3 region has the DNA TGTGCCAGCAGTTTAGGTCTATCCGGGGCCAACGTCCTGACTTTC. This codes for CASSLGLSGANVLTF.

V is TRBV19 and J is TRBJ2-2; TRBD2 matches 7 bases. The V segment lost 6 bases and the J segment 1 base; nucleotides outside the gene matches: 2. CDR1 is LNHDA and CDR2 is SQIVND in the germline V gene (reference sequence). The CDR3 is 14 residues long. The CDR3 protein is CASRRGENTGELFF. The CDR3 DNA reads TGTGCCAGTAGACGGGGGGAGAACACCGGGGAGCTGTTTTTT.